Listed below are T cell receptor beta chains from one sample, sequenced in a study of blood T cell repertoires in COVID-19. Profiled with immunoSEQ multiplex PCR; TCRdb holds only in-frame clones, not every one. The table shows approximately 74,000 clones, with roughly 86% occurring only once. Specimen: peripheral blood. These receptors were taken from a woman aged 55-75 years with acute or convalescent COVID-19. The CDR3 runs from the conserved cysteine through the conserved F or W. The order of the fields is J gene, V gene, clone size, D gene, CDR3 DNA, CDR3 protein. D genes are given only for firm matches. Size tells how often a clone was seen (once, few, many) or the class of an expanded clone, and some rows leave it out.

TRBJ2-5 | TRBV20-1 | NA | TRBD2 | TGCAGTGCTAGTTTAGGGACTAGAATAGAGACCCAGTACTTC | CSASLGTRIETQYF
TRBJ1-6 | TRBV11-2 | NA | NA | TGTGCCAGCAGCTTAGAGGGGGGATATAATTCACCCCTCCACTTT | CASSLEGGYNSPLHF
TRBJ1-1 | TRBV3-1/TRBV3-2 | NA | NA | TGTGCCAGCAGCCAAGGCGACAGAGAAGCTTTCTTT | CASSQGDREAFF
TRBJ1-6 | TRBV27 | once | NA | TGTGCCAGCACTCTATCGGGGGGGGGTAATTCACCCCTCCACTTT | CASTLSGGGNSPLHF
TRBJ1-1 | TRBV6-5 | NA | TRBD1 | TGTGCCAGCAGCTACGAGGGACAGACAATGAACACTGAAGCTTTCTTT | CASSYEGQTMNTEAFF
TRBJ2-7 | TRBV6-5 | NA | TRBD1 | TGTGCCAGCAGTTACAGGGACAGGGCCGAGCAGTACTTC | CASSYRDRAEQYF
TRBJ1-4 | TRBV5-1 | NA | TRBD1 | TGCGCCAGCAGCCCCGGGGGGACAGGAGGCGAAAAACTGTTTTTT | CASSPGGTGGEKLFF
TRBJ1-5 | TRBV7-9 | NA | TRBD1 | TGTGCCAGCAGCTTAGGCAGGGGGAATCAGCCCCAGCATTTT | CASSLGRGNQPQHF
TRBJ1-4 | TRBV4-3 | NA | TRBD1 | TGCGCCAGCAGCCAAACTTCCAGGGGGCTGGGGGAAAAACTGTTTTTT | CASSQTSRGLGEKLFF
TRBJ1-2 | TRBV6-4 | NA | NA | TGTGCCAGCAGTCGGGGGAAGGACTATGGCTACACCTTC | CASSRGKDYGYTF
TRBJ2-3 | TRBV28 | NA | NA | NA | CASSSSGVLTDTQYF
TRBJ1-1 | TRBV5-1 | NA | NA | TGCGCCAGCAGGCTGGTCGGGGGGCAGAGTTCGGGCACTGAAGCTTTCTTT | CASRLVGGQSSGTEAFF
TRBJ1-2 | TRBV7-9 | NA | TRBD1 | TGTGCCAGCAGCTTAGAGACAGGGGACTATGGCTACACCTTC | CASSLETGDYGYTF
TRBJ2-5 | TRBV2 | NA | NA | TGTGCCAGCAGTGGGACAGCGACCGCCGAAGAGACCCAGTACTTC | CASSGTATAEETQYF
TRBJ1-1 | TRBV27 | NA | TRBD1 | TGTGCCAGCAGTCCTACCCCGGACAGGGAGAACACTGAAGCTTTCTTT | CASSPTPDRENTEAFF
TRBJ1-5 | TRBV2 | NA | NA | TGTGCCAGCAGTGAGGGGGGTCCCCAGCATTTT | CASSEGGPQHF
TRBJ1-2 | TRBV28 | NA | TRBD1 | TGTGCCAGCAGTCCACTAGGGACAGGGGGTCCCTATGGCTACACCTTC | CASSPLGTGGPYGYTF
TRBJ2-7 | TRBV29-1 | NA | TRBD2 | TGCAGCGCTCAGACTAGCGGAGAGCAGTACTTC | CSAQTSGEQYF
TRBJ2-2 | TRBV19 | NA | TRBD1 | TGTGCCAGTAGGACAGGGGGGAACACCGGGGAGCTGTTTTTT | CASRTGGNTGELFF
TRBJ2-2 | TRBV25-1 | NA | NA | TGTGCCAGCAGTGAATATGTCAGGGAGGCCACCGGGGAGCTGTTTTTT | CASSEYVREATGELFF
TRBJ1-2 | TRBV6-5 | NA | NA | TGTGCCAGCAGTCCACGTCCGAGGGAAGGCTACACCTTC | CASSPRPREGYTF
TRBJ2-1 | TRBV15 | NA | NA | TGTGCCACCAGCAGTGACAGGAGCTCCTACAATGAGCAGTTCTTC | CATSSDRSSYNEQFF
TRBJ1-5 | TRBV6-6 | NA | TRBD1 | TGTGCCAGCAGGGGGGGGACAGGAGATCAGCCCCAGCATTTT | CASRGGTGDQPQHF
TRBJ2-3 | TRBV29-1 | once | TRBD2 | TGCAGCGTTGAAGGGGGCGGGAGGGCAGATACGCAGTATTTT | CSVEGGGRADTQYF
TRBJ1-1 | TRBV18 | NA | TRBD1 | TGTGCCAGCTCACAGGGGACAGTCACTGAAGCTTTCTTT | CASSQGTVTEAFF
TRBJ1-4 | TRBV27 | NA | NA | TGTGCCAGCAGTTTAAATTTGGGGGCTGGTGAAAAACTGTTTTTT | CASSLNLGAGEKLFF
TRBJ2-7 | TRBV10-3 | once | TRBD1 | TGTGCCATCGGTCGGAGACAGGGGTCCCACGAGCAGTACTTC | CAIGRRQGSHEQYF
TRBJ2-7 | TRBV12-5 | once | TRBD1 | TGTGCTAGTGGTTTGGTACTCGGACAGGGGAGCTCCTACGAGCAGTACTTC | CASGLVLGQGSSYEQYF
TRBJ1-2 | TRBV27 | once | TRBD1 | TGTGCCAGCAGTTCGGGGCAGGGGACAGGAGGCTACACCTTC | CASSSGQGTGGYTF
TRBJ2-2 | TRBV5-1 | NA | TRBD2 | TGCGCCAGCAGCTTGGCTAGCGGAACCACCGGGGAGCTGTTTTTT | CASSLASGTTGELFF
TRBJ1-5 | TRBV2 | NA | NA | TGTGCCAGCAGTGGGACAACGGGGGTCAATCAGCCCCAGCATTTT | CASSGTTGVNQPQHF
TRBJ2-7 | TRBV19 | NA | TRBD1 | TGTGCCAGCTCGGACAGGGGGTACTCCTACGAGCAGTACTTC | CASSDRGYSYEQYF
TRBJ1-5 | TRBV27 | NA | NA | TGTGCCAGCAGCACGGACACGACTCAGCCCCAGCATTTT | CASSTDTTQPQHF
TRBJ2-1 | TRBV7-9 | NA | NA | TGTGCCAGCAGCTTAAGGTCAGACACCTACAATGAGCAGTTCTTC | CASSLRSDTYNEQFF
TRBJ2-5 | TRBV7-9 | NA | TRBD2 | TGTGCCAGCAGCCCACCTAGCGGACAAGAGACCCAGTACTTC | CASSPPSGQETQYF
TRBJ2-7 | TRBV13 | NA | TRBD2 | TGTGCCAGCAGCTTAGGCTCGGGACTAGCGGGGGAGGCCTACGAGCAGTACTTC | CASSLGSGLAGEAYEQYF
TRBJ2-7 | TRBV6-2/TRBV6-3 | once | TRBD1 | TGTGCCAGCAGCCGAGGACAGGGTGGCGAGCAGTACTTC | CASSRGQGGEQYF
TRBJ1-1 | TRBV28 | NA | NA | TGTGCCAGCAGATGGCGGGACGGCGTGAACACTGAAGCTTTCTTT | CASRWRDGVNTEAFF
TRBJ1-5 | TRBV24-1 | NA | NA | TGTGCCACCAGTGGGCGGGGAAGCAATCAGCCCCAGCATTTT | CATSGRGSNQPQHF
TRBJ1-1 | TRBV10-3 | NA | NA | TGTGCCATCAGTCCCAACAGGGTGAAGAACACTGAAGCTTTCTTT | CAISPNRVKNTEAFF
TRBJ2-3 | TRBV6-2/TRBV6-3 | NA | NA | TGTGCCAGCAGTTACGGTCGGCGCCCCAGGACAGATACGCAGTATTTT | CASSYGRRPRTDTQYF
TRBJ2-5 | TRBV7-7 | NA | NA | TGTGCCAGCAGCTTATTTTTTTCCTTAATGGCTCAGGGGTGGCAAGAGACCCAGTACTTC | CASSLFFSLMAQGWQETQYF
TRBJ2-4 | TRBV4-1 | NA | NA | TGCGCCAGCAGCCAAGATTACAGGTTTTCAAACATTCAGTACTTC | CASSQDYRFSNIQYF
TRBJ2-5 | TRBV10-3 | once | NA | TGTGCCATCCGAGACAGCCAAGAGACCCAGTACTTC | CAIRDSQETQYF
TRBJ2-7 | TRBV5-4 | NA | TRBD1 | TGTGCCAGCAGCGCCAGATTTCAGGGGGTCGAGCAGTACTTC | CASSARFQGVEQYF
TRBJ2-2 | TRBV19 | NA | TRBD1 | TGTGCCAGTATCCGGACAGGAGCGAACACCGGGGAGCTGTTTTTT | CASIRTGANTGELFF
TRBJ2-2 | TRBV19 | NA | NA | TGTGCCAGTAGGGGACATTCGAACACCGGGGAGCTGTTTTTT | CASRGHSNTGELFF